A single sample gave rise to the 14 T cell receptor beta chains below, sequenced in a study of T cell repertoires in ileal Crohn's disease (dated by TCRdb to the late 2010s). Libraries were built with the immunoSEQ multiplex PCR assay. TCRdb limited this immuneACCESS table to in-frame rearrangements with V and J called. A share of clones is missing; checked studies link under half to unresolved V genes, and the rest is unexplained. In this sample the table shows 11,000 to 15,000 clones, around four fifths of which occur a single time. Under 7% of the sample lies in the top ten. The sequenced material came from ileal tissue. The receptors were sampled from an adult with Crohn's disease.

The chain carries TRBV5-1 and TRBJ1-3; no firm D call. The CDR3 consists of 14 residues. Germline CDR1 reads SGHRS; CDR2 reads YFSETQ. Deletions cut 4 bases from V and 0 bases from J, with 8 bases between. CDR3 sequence reads: CASSPGSSGNTIYF. CDR3 bases: TGCGCCAGCAGCCCAGGATCCTCTGGAAACACCATATATTTT.

The rearrangement joins TRBV7-2 to TRBJ2-3, with 8 bases that match TRBD1. J gave up 3 bases and V 4 bases, and 3 bases lay outside the gene matches. This CDR3 is built from 14 residues. CDR1 is SGHTA and CDR2 is FQGNSA in the germline V gene. DNA for the CDR3: TGTGCCAGCAGCTGGGGACAGGCGACAGATACGCAGTATTTT. Encoded protein: CASSWGQATDTQYF. Using reference TRBV7-2 and TRBJ2-3 for the parts outside the CDR3, the full variable domain is GAGVSQSPSNKVTEKGKDVELRCDPISGHTALYWYRQSLGQGLEFLIYFQGNSAPDKSGLPSDRFSAERTGGSVSTLTIQRTQQEDSAVYLCASSWGQATDTQYFGPGTRLTVL.

This clone has only a few counts. This sequence joins TRBV19 and TRBJ1-2; maybe TRBD1 (6 bases). CDR3 length: 16 amino acids. Trimming removed 8 bases at V and 2 bases at J, with 21 bases between. Germline CDR1 and CDR2: LNHDA and SQIVND (reference sequence). CDR3 nucleotide sequence: TGTGCCAGTTCACCCCACCCGGACAGTTTCAACTATGGCTACACCTTC. Translation: CASSPHPDSFNYGYTF.

The chain joins TRBV29-1 to TRBJ2-7; no clear D gene. The CDR3 length is 12 residues. Germline CDR1 is SQVTM and CDR2 is ANQGSEA. V lost 4 bases, J lost 0 bases, and 7 bases lay in between. The CDR3 reads CSVVTVSYEQYF. The CDR3 DNA sequence: TGCAGCGTTGTTACGGTCTCCTACGAGCAGTACTTC.

This rearrangement joins TRBV4-1 to TRBJ2-2; 14 positions agree with TRBD2. Germline assignment: CDR1 MGHRA and CDR2 YSYEKL. The length of the CDR3 is 19 residues. V lost 0 bases to trimming and J lost 5 bases; unmatched junction nucleotides: 8. The CDR3 is CASSQEGQGLAGVTGELFF. DNA for the CDR3: TGCGCCAGCAGCCAAGAGGGTCAGGGACTAGCGGGAGTAACCGGGGAGCTGTTTTTT.

This clone was counted a few times. V and J are TRBV9 and TRBJ2-7; D call uncertain. The germline V gene has CDR1 SGDLS and CDR2 YYNGEE. V lost 4 bases, J lost 4 bases, and 15 bases lay in between. This CDR3 spans 14 amino acids. CDR3 in DNA: TGTGCCAGCAGCCCTCCTTCTTCGGGTTACGAGCAGTACTTC. Amino acid sequence: CASSPPSSGYEQYF.

V is TRBV10-1 and J is TRBJ2-1, with D possibly TRBD2 on 6 matching bases. The V and J ends lost 3 bases and 7 bases respectively, with 13 bases between them. Germline lookup yields CDR1 WNHNN and CDR2 SYGVQD (reference sequence). The CDR3 loop spans 14 amino acids. The CDR3 here is CASSDPKSGNEQFF. CDR3 DNA: TGCGCCAGCAGTGACCCAAAAAGCGGGAATGAGCAGTTCTTC.

The J gene is TRBJ2-3, the V gene TRBV4-1, with 9 positions matching TRBD2. The CDR3 is made up of 18 amino acids. Germline V gene lookup returns CDR1 MGHRA and CDR2 YSYEKL. The ends lost 0 bases at V and 0 bases at J; junction bases unmatched: 7. This CDR3 reads CASSQDGALAGSTDTQYF. In DNA form, the CDR3 reads TGCGCCAGCAGCCAAGATGGGGCCCTAGCGGGGAGCACAGATACGCAGTATTTT.

The chain has TRBV7-6 and TRBJ1-1; no firm D call. This CDR3 spans 14 amino acids. CDR1 and CDR2 (germline): SGHVS, FNYEAQ. Deletions cut 3 bases from V and 1 base from J, with 9 bases between. The CDR3 loop reads CASSLGLRNTEAFF. The CDR3 DNA is TGTGCCAGCAGCTTGGGCCTTAGGAACACTGAAGCTTTCTTT. The variable domain in full, with the rest retrieved from reference TRBV7-6 and TRBJ1-1, is GAGVSQSPRYKVTKRGQDVALRCDPISGHVSLYWYRQALGQGPEFLTYFNYEAQQDKSGLPNDRFSAERPEGSISTLTIQRTEQRDSAMYRCASSLGLRNTEAFFGQGTRLTVV.

V gene TRBV6-5 combines with J gene TRBJ1-2, with TRBD1 identical over 8 bases. This CDR3 region has 13 residues. Germline V gene data show CDR1 as MNHEY and CDR2 as SVGAGI. V trimming: 2 bases; J trimming: 8 bases; junction bases outside the gene matches: 4. The CDR3 bases are TGTGCCAGCAGTTACGCAGGGGGCGAGGGCTACACCTTC. It codes for CASSYAGGEGYTF.

V gene TRBV6-5 combines with J gene TRBJ2-2, with a possible D match to TRBD2 (6 bases). CDR1 and CDR2 from the germline V gene are MNHEY and SVGAGI. Trimming removed 8 bases at V and 3 bases at J, with 10 bases between. The CDR3 sequence is 13 residues long. Written as DNA, the CDR3 is TGTGCCAGCGGGAGGCGTTACACCGGGGAGCTGTTTTTT. It encodes CASGRRYTGELFF.

The rearrangement uses TRBV29-1 and TRBJ1-2; unclear D gene. This CDR3 is 11 amino acids long. V gave up 7 bases and J gave up 8 bases, with 14 bases separating them. CDR1 SQVTM and CDR2 ANQGSEA come from the germline V gene. For the CDR3, the DNA is TGCAGCGCGGCGTTTGGGGAGGGCTACACCTTC. Residues: CSAAFGEGYTF.

The chain joins TRBV25-1 to TRBJ2-3, with TRBD1 matching over 10 bases. V shed 3 bases, J shed 4 bases, and the junction held 4 bases outside the gene matches. CDR1 MGHDK and CDR2 SYGVNS come from the germline V gene. The CDR3 has 15 amino acids. CDR3 protein: CASSDPGQGSDTQYF. The CDR3 coding sequence is TGTGCCAGCAGTGATCCGGGACAGGGGTCAGATACGCAGTATTTT.

The rearrangement joins TRBV6-5 to TRBJ2-6, with TRBD1 matching over 7 bases. With 6 bases clipped from V and 2 bases from J, the junction kept 4 bases outside the gene matches. In germline, CDR1 is MNHEY, CDR2 SVGAGI. This CDR3 is built from 15 residues. CDR3 loop: CASRKTGTGANVLTF. DNA for the CDR3: TGTGCCAGCAGGAAGACAGGGACTGGGGCCAACGTCCTGACTTTC.